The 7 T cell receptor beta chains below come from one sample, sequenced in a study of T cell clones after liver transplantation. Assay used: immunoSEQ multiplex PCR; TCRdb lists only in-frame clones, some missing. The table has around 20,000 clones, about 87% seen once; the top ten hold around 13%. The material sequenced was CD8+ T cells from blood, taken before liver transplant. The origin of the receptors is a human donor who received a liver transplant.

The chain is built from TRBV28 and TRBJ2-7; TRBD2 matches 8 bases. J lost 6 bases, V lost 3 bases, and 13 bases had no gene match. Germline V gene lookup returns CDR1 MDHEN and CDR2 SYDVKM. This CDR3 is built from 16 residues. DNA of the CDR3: TGTGCCAGCAGTTTCTCGCCCGCCGCGGGAGGTCGCGAGCAGTACTTC. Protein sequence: CASSFSPAAGGREQYF.

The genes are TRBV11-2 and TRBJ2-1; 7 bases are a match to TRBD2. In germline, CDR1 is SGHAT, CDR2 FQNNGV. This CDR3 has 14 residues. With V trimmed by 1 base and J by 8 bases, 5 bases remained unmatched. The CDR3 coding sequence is TGTGCCAGCAGCTTAGGGGGGGGATGGGATGAGCAGTTCTTC. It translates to CASSLGGGWDEQFF.

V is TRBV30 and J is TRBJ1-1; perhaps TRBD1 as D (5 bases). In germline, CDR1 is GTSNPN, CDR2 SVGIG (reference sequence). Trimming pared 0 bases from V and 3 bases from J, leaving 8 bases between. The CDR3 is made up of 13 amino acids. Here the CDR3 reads CAWSVGEDTEAFF. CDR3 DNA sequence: TGTGCCTGGAGTGTAGGGGAGGACACTGAAGCTTTCTTT.

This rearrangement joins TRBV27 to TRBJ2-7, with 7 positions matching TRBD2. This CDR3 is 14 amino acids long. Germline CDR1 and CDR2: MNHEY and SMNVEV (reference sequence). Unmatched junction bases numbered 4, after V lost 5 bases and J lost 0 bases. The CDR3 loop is CASSTLATSYEQYF. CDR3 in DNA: TGTGCCAGCAGTACACTAGCGACCTCCTACGAGCAGTACTTC.

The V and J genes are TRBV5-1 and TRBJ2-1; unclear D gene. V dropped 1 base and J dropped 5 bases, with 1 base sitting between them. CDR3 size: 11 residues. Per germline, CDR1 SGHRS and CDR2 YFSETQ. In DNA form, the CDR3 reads TGCGCCAGCAGCTTGAACAATGAGCAGTTCTTC. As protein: CASSLNNEQFF.

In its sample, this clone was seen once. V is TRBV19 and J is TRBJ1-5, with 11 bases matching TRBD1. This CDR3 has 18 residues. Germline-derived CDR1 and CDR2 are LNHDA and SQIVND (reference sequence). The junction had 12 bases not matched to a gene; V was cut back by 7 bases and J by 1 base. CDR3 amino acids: CASTRGTGGFRSNQPQHF. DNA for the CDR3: TGTGCCAGTACCCGCGGGACAGGGGGATTCCGGAGCAATCAGCCCCAGCATTTT.

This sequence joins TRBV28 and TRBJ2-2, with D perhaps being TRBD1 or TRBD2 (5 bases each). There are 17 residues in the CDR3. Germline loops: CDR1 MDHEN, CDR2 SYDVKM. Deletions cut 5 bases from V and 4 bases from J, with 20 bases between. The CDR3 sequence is CASSPPGRTGTTGELFF. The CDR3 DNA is TGTGCCAGCAGTCCGCCGGGACGGACTGGCACCACCGGGGAGCTGTTTTTT.